Below, 16 T cell receptor beta chains from the same sample are listed, as sequenced in a study of early T cells in non-severe SARS-CoV-2 infection. TCRdb re-called the 5' RACE reads through MiXCR, storing one row per CDR3 protein. The table lists 40,000 to 45,000 distinct CDR3 sequences, approximately 6.3% of them singletons, with around 8% in the top ten. The specimen was whole blood, collected at baseline. The source of these receptors is an adult who was a healthcare worker with PCR-confirmed SARS-CoV-2 infection or an uninfected control (not recorded which).

This clonotype has ten or more counts. The chain combines TRBV6-2 or TRBV6-3 with TRBJ2-7, with no clear D. In germline, CDR1 is MNHEY, CDR2 SVGEGT. This CDR3 has 11 amino acids. Between the trimmed V and J ends, which lost 5 bases and 7 bases, there was a span of 9 bases. CDR3 in amino acids: CASSASREQYF. The CDR3 DNA reads TGTGCCAGCAGTGCTTCGAGGGAGCAGTACTTC.

This clonotype came up many times. The chain couples TRBV29-1 to TRBJ2-1; TRBD2 agrees at 7 bases. CDR1 SQVTM and CDR2 ANQGSEA come from the germline V gene. V was clipped by 4 bases and J by 4 bases; unmatched bases: 4. The CDR3 covers 13 residues. In DNA form, the CDR3 reads TGCAGCGTTGGGACTAGTGATTACAATGAGCAGTTCTTC. This encodes CSVGTSDYNEQFF.

This clonotype was seen many times. The chain has TRBV7-3 and TRBJ1-1; D remains unclear. The V gene lost 5 bases and the J gene lost 1 base, with 8 bases spanning the gap. Germline V gives CDR1 SGHTA, CDR2 FQGTGA. This CDR3 contains 13 residues. The CDR3 nucleotides read TGTGCCAGCAGCATCCCTCCGAACACTGAAGCTTTCTTT. Its protein product is CASSIPPNTEAFF.

The sample holds many counts of this clonotype. DNA of the CDR3: TGTGCCACCAGCGTAAGACAGGGGACGGAGACCCAGTACTTC. The encoded protein is CATSVRQGTETQYF. The chain uses TRBV15 and TRBJ2-5; 8 bases line up with TRBD1. There are 14 residues in the CDR3. The junction had 7 bases not matched to a gene; V was cut back by 5 bases and J by 5 bases. The V gene's germline CDR1 is LNHNV and CDR2 YYDKDF (reference sequence).

This clonotype was recorded at least ten times. The chain combines TRBV7-2 with TRBJ2-3; D remains unclear. Germline-derived CDR1 and CDR2 are SGHTA and FQGNSA. This CDR3 contains 12 residues. Trimming took 3 bases from V and 5 from J, leaving 6 bases between them. The CDR3 sequence: CASSLLGDTQYF. Here the CDR3 DNA reads TGTGCCAGCAGCTTGCTGGGAGATACGCAGTATTTT.

This chain links TRBV20-1 with TRBJ2-1; 11 bases fit TRBD2. From germline, CDR1 is DFQATT and CDR2 SNEGSKA (reference sequence). V lost 0 bases to trimming and J lost 1 base; unmatched junction nucleotides: 8. The CDR3 runs 18 residues. The CDR3 DNA sequence: TGCAGTGCTAGAGATGCGCTAGCGGGGGGCCAATCCTACAATGAGCAGTTCTTC. It specifies CSARDALAGGQSYNEQFF.

In this sample, this clonotype turned up many times. The chain recombines TRBV28 with TRBJ2-1, with TRBD2 matching 8 bases. Germline CDR1 and CDR2: MDHEN and SYDVKM. J was trimmed by 9 bases and V by 6 bases; bases with no gene match: 7. CDR3 length: 13 residues. The CDR3 sequence is CASSLTGGIEQFF. The CDR3, as DNA: TGTGCCAGCAGCCTAACGGGGGGGATTGAGCAGTTCTTC. Variable domain in full (rest from reference TRBV28 and TRBJ2-1): DVKVTQSSRYLVKRTGEKVFLECVQDMDHENMFWYRQDPGLGLRLIYFSYDVKMKEKGDIPEGYSVSREKKERFSLILESASTNQTSMYLCASSLTGGIEQFFGPGTRLTVL.

This clonotype was counted ten times or more. The rearrangement links TRBV4-1 to TRBJ2-7; unclear D gene. V was pared by 1 base and J by 5 bases, with 12 bases between. From germline, CDR1 is MGHRA and CDR2 YSYEKL. The CDR3 is 14 residues long. CDR3 coding DNA: TGCGCCAGCAGCCAAGGGTTGGACGCCCACGAGCAGTACTTC. Protein sequence: CASSQGLDAHEQYF.

The rearrangement joins TRBV16 to TRBJ2-1; D unclear. The CDR3 has 12 amino acids. Germline V gives CDR1 KGHSY, CDR2 FQNENV. With 4 bases removed from V and 8 bases from J, the gap between germline ends came to 9 bases. CDR3 protein: CASSLGRDEQFF. CDR3 DNA sequence: TGTGCCAGCAGCCTAGGACGAGATGAGCAGTTCTTC.

This clonotype was detected only a few times. This chain links TRBV5-5 with TRBJ2-7; tentatively, D is TRBD1 (6 bases). CDR3 length: 20 amino acids. V was shortened by 6 bases and J by 0 bases, with 31 bases between the two germline ends. The germline V gene encodes CDR1 SGHKS and CDR2 YYEKEE (reference sequence). In nucleotides, the CDR3 is TGTGCCAGCACTTCCTTACAGGGAAGAACTGCCGCGATACGCTCCTACGAGCAGTACTTC. It translates to CASTSLQGRTAAIRSYEQYF.

A few counts support this clonotype. The chain joins TRBV11-2 to TRBJ1-1, with D possibly being TRBD1 (5 bases). The length of the CDR3 is 18 residues. V was trimmed by 4 bases and J by 0 bases, leaving 21 bases between them. Germline values: CDR1 SGHAT, CDR2 FQNNGV. The CDR3 protein is CASSSRYQTDSLNTEAFF. In nucleotides, the CDR3 is TGTGCCAGCAGCTCGAGATATCAAACCGACAGCTTGAACACTGAAGCTTTCTTT.

The J gene is TRBJ2-1, the V gene TRBV20-1; D is unclear. Per the germline V gene, CDR1 is DFQATT and CDR2 is SNEGSKA (reference sequence). The CDR3 extends over 13 amino acids. V shed 5 bases and J shed 7 bases, with 15 bases lying between them. This CDR3 is CSAPNGRRNEQFF. The DNA of the CDR3 is TGCAGTGCTCCTAACGGCAGGCGTAATGAGCAGTTCTTC.

This clonotype was counted a few times. The chain is built from TRBV10-3 and TRBJ2-6; no reliable D call. The CDR3 sequence is 18 residues long. The V and J ends lost 3 bases and 0 bases respectively, with 15 bases between them. Germline CDR1 is ENHRY and CDR2 is SYGVKD. CDR3: CAISDLKGLSSGANVLTF. The CDR3 coding sequence is TGTGCCATCAGTGATCTGAAAGGGTTGAGCTCTGGGGCCAACGTCCTGACTTTC.

In this sample, this clonotype turned up a few times. J is TRBJ1-2 and V is TRBV20-1; TRBD1 might be the D (5 bases). Germline assignment: CDR1 DFQATT and CDR2 SNEGSKA (reference sequence). Trimming stripped 3 bases from V and 4 bases from J, with 15 bases between. This CDR3 is built from 14 residues. In DNA form, the CDR3 reads TGCAGTGCTAGGGGGCTCGTGGACATCTATGGCTACACCTTC. Translation: CSARGLVDIYGYTF.

This clonotype was observed at least ten times. The gene calls are TRBV7-2 and TRBJ1-6; D not certain. V was cut by 4 bases and J by 7 bases, with 5 bases left in between. CDR1 SGHTA and CDR2 FQGNSA come from the germline V gene. This CDR3 has 12 amino acids. This CDR3 is CASSWVNSPLHF. In DNA, the CDR3 is TGTGCCAGCAGCTGGGTCAATTCACCCCTCCACTTT.

This clonotype was seen repeatedly, ten times or more. This sequence joins TRBV10-3 and TRBJ2-7, with a possible D match to TRBD1 (6 bases). Germline assignment: CDR1 ENHRY and CDR2 SYGVKD. This CDR3 comprises 13 residues. The germline V and J ends were trimmed by 4 bases and 2 bases, with 9 bases remaining between them. Here the CDR3 DNA reads TGTGCCATCAGTGCGGACAGCACCTACGAGCAGTACTTC. This sequence encodes CAISADSTYEQYF.